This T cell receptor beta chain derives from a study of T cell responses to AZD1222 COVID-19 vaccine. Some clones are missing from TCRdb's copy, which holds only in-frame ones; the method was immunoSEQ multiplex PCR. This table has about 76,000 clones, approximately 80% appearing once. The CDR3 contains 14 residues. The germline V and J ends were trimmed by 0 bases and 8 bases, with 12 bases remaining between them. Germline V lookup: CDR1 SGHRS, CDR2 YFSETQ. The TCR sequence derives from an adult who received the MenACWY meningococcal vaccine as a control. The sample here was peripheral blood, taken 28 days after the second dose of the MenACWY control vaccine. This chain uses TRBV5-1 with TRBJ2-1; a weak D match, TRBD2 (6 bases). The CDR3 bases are TGCGCCAGCAGCTTGGCCGGGAGCGCCCATGAGCAGTTCTTC. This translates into CASSLAGSAHEQFF.